This T cell receptor (beta chain) derives from a study of blood T cell repertoires in COVID-19. Study-level information: COVID-19 samples, acute and convalescent, were from the United States, Italy and Spain.

Trimming removed 3 bases at V and 6 bases at J, with 13 bases between. Germline CDR1 reads SGHVS; CDR2 reads FNYEAQ. The CDR3 is made up of 14 amino acids. In the original workflow: By means of reference gene primer amplification, nucleated cell counts were estimated. Profiling relied on immunoSEQ multiplex PCR, and the TCRdb table lists in-frame clones only, not all of them. From that table come the V and J calls and clone size; the DNA was used to work out D and trimming. The sample includes 250,000 to 350,000 clones, approximately 85% of them seen just once. The study drew participants aged about 18 to 89 years from roughly 25 US areas. Among Cohort 3 donors, those recovered had two negative PCRs, clearance, or symptom resolution.

Sequenced input: PBMCs or T cells enriched from blood (not recorded which). This chain joins TRBV7-6 and TRBJ2-3; no clear D. The TCR was taken from a woman in her thirties who had recovered from COVID-19. The CDR3 region is CASSFRLDADTQYF. In DNA form, the CDR3 reads TGTGCCAGCAGCTTCCGCCTAGACGCCGATACGCAGTATTTT.